A selection of T cell receptor beta chains follows, all from one sample in a study of blood T cells in healthy people across ages. TCRdb itself ran the 5' RACE reads through MiXCR, one entry per CDR3 protein. Seen here are 1.5 million to 1.9 million distinct CDR3 sequences, 42% observed once, and the top ten hold about 4%. The sequenced material came from blood. The source is a woman aged 18-29 years in good health. CDR3s include the opening cysteine and the closing phenylalanine or tryptophan. The D gene is left open where the match is weak. Some rows have no size entry. The others give once, few or many, or a class for an expanded clone.

d_call,j_call,clone_size,v_call,cdr3_nt,cdr3_aa
TRBD2,TRBJ2-7,few,TRBV4-2,TGTGCCAGCAGCCGAAGCTACGGGACTAGCGGCGATGAGCAGTACTTC,CASSRSYGTSGDEQYF
-,TRBJ1-5,few,TRBV6-2/TRBV6-3,TGTGCCAGCAGGACTCGGGGGGGCAATCAGCCCCAGCATTTT,CASRTRGGNQPQHF
TRBD1,TRBJ1-1,-,TRBV12-3/TRBV12-4,TGTGCCAGCAGGGGACAGGGGGCGAACACTGAAGCTTTCTTT,CASRGQGANTEAFF
-,TRBJ1-5,few,TRBV9,TGTGCCAGCAGCGCCTACACTTCCAATCAGCCCCAGCATTTT,CASSAYTSNQPQHF
-,TRBJ1-1,few,TRBV29-1,TGCAGCGTTGGGGTGAACACTGAAGCTTTCTTT,CSVGVNTEAFF
-,TRBJ2-1,-,TRBV29-1,TGCAGCGTTCGGTGGGGGAGGCATGAGCAGTTCTTC,CSVRWGRHEQFF
-,TRBJ1-1,few,TRBV29-1,TGCAGCGGACGTGGGAAGGGGAACACTGAAGCTTTCTTT,CSGRGKGNTEAFF
-,TRBJ2-6,-,TRBV6-1,TGTGCCAGCAGTAAACGCCGGACGGACTCTGGGGCCAACGTCCTGACTTTC,CASSKRRTDSGANVLTF
-,TRBJ2-3,-,TRBV5-5,TGTGCCAGCACCTCTCTAGCTTTCACAGATACGCAGTATTTT,CASTSLAFTDTQYF
-,TRBJ2-7,few,TRBV7-9,TGTGCCAGCAGCCCAAAGCTGGGACACCACCACGCCTACGAGCAGTACTTC,CASSPKLGHHHAYEQYF
-,TRBJ2-1,-,TRBV7-2,TGTGCCAGCAGCATCGGACGAGCGGATAACAGTGAGCAGTTCTTC,CASSIGRADNSEQFF